The rows below give T cell receptor beta chains drawn from one sample of a study of T cells in localized non-small cell lung cancer. Measured with immunoSEQ multiplex PCR; TCRdb has only the in-frame clones, and not every one. Of 20,000 to 25,000 clones listed, about 83% are singletons. Material: PBMCs, obtained before any cancer treatment. These receptors originate from a woman aged 35-75 years with stage II squamous cell lung carcinoma. CDR3s include the opening cysteine and the closing phenylalanine or tryptophan. D genes are given only for firm matches. Clone size is not always given. Where it is, it says once, few, many or a class for expanded clones.

V gene	D gene	clone size	J gene	CDR3 DNA	CDR3 protein
TRBV9	-	-	TRBJ1-1	TGTGCCAGCAGAGCGGTTGGGGTATCGAACACTGAAGCTTTCTTT	CASRAVGVSNTEAFF
TRBV29-1	-	-	TRBJ1-1	TGCAGCGTTTCACCTAGGAGCACTGAAGCTTTCTTT	CSVSPRSTEAFF
TRBV5-1	TRBD1	-	TRBJ2-6	TGCGCCAGCAGCTTGAGGGGGACAGGAGAGTCTGGGGCCAACGTCCTGACTTTC	CASSLRGTGESGANVLTF
TRBV28	TRBD1	-	TRBJ1-2	TGTGCCAGCAGAAATACACCGGACAGGGACCTATATGGCTACACCTTC	CASRNTPDRDLYGYTF
TRBV5-5	-	-	TRBJ1-1	TGTGCCAGCAGCCCCAAGAAAGGGAACACTGAAGCTTTCTTT	CASSPKKGNTEAFF
TRBV7-8	TRBD2	-	TRBJ2-3	TGTGCCAGCAGCTTGGGGGGGGTTGGAGATACGCAGTATTTT	CASSLGGVGDTQYF
TRBV29-1	-	-	TRBJ1-2	TGCAGCGTCGACAGGCGCCCGGGATTC	CSVDRRPGF
TRBV6-1	-	few	TRBJ1-5	TGTGCCAGCAGTGAAACAGATAGCAATCAGCCCCAGCATTTT	CASSETDSNQPQHF
TRBV6-6	-	-	TRBJ1-1	TGTGCCAGCAGTCCCCCTGGTAGGCCGTATGGGGCTTTCTTT	CASSPPGRPYGAFF
TRBV11-3	-	-	TRBJ2-2	TGTGCCAGCAGCTTTCCCGGGGAGCTGTTTTTT	CASSFPGELFF
TRBV29-1	-	-	TRBJ1-1	TGCAGCGTTCTCGACATTGGGGCGTACACTGAAGCTTTCTTT	CSVLDIGAYTEAFF
TRBV6-1	-	-	TRBJ1-1	TGTGCCAGCAGCGGGCAGGGATGGAGCACTGAAGCTTTCTTT	CASSGQGWSTEAFF
TRBV4-1	TRBD1	-	TRBJ1-2	TGCGCCAGCAGCCAACCCGACAGGGTTTATGGCTACACCTTC	CASSQPDRVYGYTF
TRBV2	TRBD2	-	TRBJ2-5	TGTGCCAGCAGTTGGACCCCGGGACTAGCGGGTCAAGAGACCCAGTACTTC	CASSWTPGLAGQETQYF
TRBV14	TRBD1	few	TRBJ2-1	TGTGCCAGCAGCCAAGAGCTGGGACAGGGGTTCTTAAGCTCCTACAATGAGCAGTTCTTC	CASSQELGQGFLSSYNEQFF
TRBV6-5	-	-	TRBJ1-3	TGTGCCAGCAGTTCTGGTAGAAACACCATATATTTT	CASSSGRNTIYF
TRBV19	TRBD1	once	TRBJ2-1	TGTGCCACCTCCACAGGGGGTATATATAGTGAGCAGTTCTTC	CATSTGGIYSEQFF
TRBV18	TRBD2	once	TRBJ2-3	TGTGCCAGCTCACCTCCGGGACTAGCGGAACTAGATACGCAGTATTTT	CASSPPGLAELDTQYF
TRBV11-2	-	-	TRBJ2-5	TGTGCCAGCAGCTTAGGTCGAAACCAAGAGACCCAGTACTTC	CASSLGRNQETQYF
TRBV9	-	-	TRBJ1-1	TGTGCCAGCAGCGCCCTTCAGCGGACGGGGGCCACTGAAGCTTTCTTT	CASSALQRTGATEAFF
TRBV11-3	-	-	TRBJ2-7	TGTGCCAGCGGCCCAAGGAGATTCCCCTACGAGCAGTACTTC	CASGPRRFPYEQYF
TRBV27	-	once	TRBJ1-1	TGTGCCAGCAAGGAAGGGCATGAAGCTTTCTTT	CASKEGHEAFF
TRBV6-5	-	-	TRBJ1-5	TGTGCCAGCAGAGAAGATTCCAATCAGCCCCAGCATTTT	CASREDSNQPQHF
TRBV4-3	-	-	TRBJ1-4	TGCGCCAGCAGCCAAGAGGCAACAGTAAACAATGAAAAACTGTTTTTT	CASSQEATVNNEKLFF
TRBV5-4	TRBD1	few	TRBJ2-1	TGTGCCAGCAGCCTAGACGGGACAGGGGGACACAATGAGCAGTTCTTC	CASSLDGTGGHNEQFF
TRBV2	-	-	TRBJ1-2	TGTGCCAGGACCACAGGGTTAGGCTACACCTTC	CARTTGLGYTF
TRBV13	-	-	TRBJ2-4	TGTGCCAGCAGCTCGGATTATAAGAGGGGCATTCAGTACTTC	CASSSDYKRGIQYF
TRBV23-1	TRBD1	-	TRBJ2-1	TGCGCCAGCAGTGAAGGATCCCCCAAGGACAGGGCGAGAAATGAGCAGTTCTTC	CASSEGSPKDRARNEQFF
TRBV6-9	-	-	TRBJ1-2	TGTGCCAGCAGTTGGGAGGAACAGGGACTAGGGGGCTACACCTTC	CASSWEEQGLGGYTF
TRBV5-8	-	-	TRBJ1-2	TGTGCCAGCAGCTTGGGCACTAACTATGGCTACACCTTC	CASSLGTNYGYTF
TRBV2	TRBD2	-	TRBJ2-3	TGTGCCAGCAGTGCCTCTAGCGGATTCACAGATACGCAGTATTTT	CASSASSGFTDTQYF
TRBV9	-	-	TRBJ1-3	TGTGCCAGCAGCGTAGCTCCCCCGGGCGTCTCTGGAAACACCATATATTTT	CASSVAPPGVSGNTIYF
TRBV14	-	-	TRBJ2-7	TGTGCCAGCAGCCAACCCGGACGGAGCTCCTACGAGCAGTACTTC	CASSQPGRSSYEQYF
TRBV9	-	-	TRBJ1-4	TGTGCCAGCAGCGTAGGGGATATTCATGAAAAACTGTTTTTT	CASSVGDIHEKLFF
TRBV7-9	-	-	TRBJ1-1	TGTGCCAGCAGCTTAGCGAGCTCGGCCGCTGAAGCTTTCTTT	CASSLASSAAEAFF
TRBV7-9	TRBD1	-	TRBJ1-2	TGTGCCAGCAGCTGGACAGGGAAATATGGCTACACCTTC	CASSWTGKYGYTF
TRBV5-6	TRBD2	-	TRBJ2-3	TGTGCCAGCAGCTTGGCGGGAGGGGACACAGATACGCAGTATTTT	CASSLAGGDTDTQYF
TRBV7-9	TRBD2	few	TRBJ2-1	TGTGCCAGCAGCTTGACTAGCGGGAGTCAAGAGCAGTTCTTC	CASSLTSGSQEQFF
TRBV29-1	-	-	TRBJ1-5	TGCAGCGTTGGACAGGGCAATCAGCCCCAGCATTTT	CSVGQGNQPQHF
TRBV28	-	-	TRBJ2-7	TGTGCCAGCGCTGGGACGGCCCCCTACGAGCAGTACTTC	CASAGTAPYEQYF
TRBV5-4	TRBD2	-	TRBJ2-3	TGTGCCAGCAGCCCGGGACTAGCGGCGGGCCTTAGCACAGATACGCAGTATTTT	CASSPGLAAGLSTDTQYF
TRBV2	-	-	TRBJ1-3	TGTGCCAGCAGTGTAGGGGCGAACACCATATATTTT	CASSVGANTIYF